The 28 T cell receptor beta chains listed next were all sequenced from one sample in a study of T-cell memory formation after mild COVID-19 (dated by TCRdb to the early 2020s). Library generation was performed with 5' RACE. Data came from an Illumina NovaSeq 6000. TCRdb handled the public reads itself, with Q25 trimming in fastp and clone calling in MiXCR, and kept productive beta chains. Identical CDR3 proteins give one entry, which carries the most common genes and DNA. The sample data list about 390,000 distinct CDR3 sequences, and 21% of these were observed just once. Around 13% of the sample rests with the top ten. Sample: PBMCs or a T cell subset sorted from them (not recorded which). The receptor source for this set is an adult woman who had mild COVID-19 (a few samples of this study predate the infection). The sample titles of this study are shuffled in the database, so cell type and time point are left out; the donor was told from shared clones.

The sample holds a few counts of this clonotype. CDR3 DNA: TGTGCCAGCAGTGAGTACGAGCAGTACTTC. Translation gives CASSEYEQYF. This chain joins TRBV25-1 and TRBJ2-7; no reliable D call. Between the trimmed V and J ends, which lost 3 bases and 4 bases, there was a span of 1 base. The CDR3 is 10 residues long. Looked up from germline, CDR1 is MGHDK and CDR2 is SYGVNS.

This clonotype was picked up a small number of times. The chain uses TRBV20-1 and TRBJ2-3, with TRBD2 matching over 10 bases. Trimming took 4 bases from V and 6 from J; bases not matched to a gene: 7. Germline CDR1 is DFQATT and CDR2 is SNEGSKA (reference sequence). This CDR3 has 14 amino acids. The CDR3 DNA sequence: TGCAGTGCTACCCCCCTAGCGGGGGAGGATACGCAGTATTTT. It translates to CSATPLAGEDTQYF.

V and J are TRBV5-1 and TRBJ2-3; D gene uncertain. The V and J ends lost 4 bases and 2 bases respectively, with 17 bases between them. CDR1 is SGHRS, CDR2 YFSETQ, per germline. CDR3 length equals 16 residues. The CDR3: CASSPRFRSHTDTQYF. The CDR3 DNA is TGCGCCAGCAGCCCCCGATTCCGATCCCACACAGATACGCAGTATTTT. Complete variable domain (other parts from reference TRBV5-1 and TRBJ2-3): KAGVTQTPRYLIKTRGQQVTLSCSPISGHRSVSWYQQTPGQGLQFLFEYFSETQRNKGNFPGRFSGRQFSNSRSEMNVSTLELGDSALYLCASSPRFRSHTDTQYFGPGTRLTVL.

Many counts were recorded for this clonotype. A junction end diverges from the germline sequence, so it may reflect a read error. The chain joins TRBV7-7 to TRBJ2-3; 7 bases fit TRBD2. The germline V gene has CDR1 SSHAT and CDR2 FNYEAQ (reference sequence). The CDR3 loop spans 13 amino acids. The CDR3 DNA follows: TGTGCTAGCAGCTTCTTGGGAGGGGATACGCAGTATTTT. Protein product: CASSFLGGDTQYF.

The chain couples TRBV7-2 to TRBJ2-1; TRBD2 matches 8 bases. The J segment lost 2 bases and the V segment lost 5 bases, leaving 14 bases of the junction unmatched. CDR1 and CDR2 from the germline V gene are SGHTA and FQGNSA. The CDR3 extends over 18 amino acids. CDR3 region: CASSPTSGVAGPYNEQFF. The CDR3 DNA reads TGTGCCAGCAGCCCCACCTCAGGCGTAGCGGGGCCCTACAATGAGCAGTTCTTC.

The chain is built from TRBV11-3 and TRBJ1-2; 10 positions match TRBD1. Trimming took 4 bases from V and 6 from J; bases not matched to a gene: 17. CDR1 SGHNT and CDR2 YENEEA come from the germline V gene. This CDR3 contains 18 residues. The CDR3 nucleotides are TGTGCCAGCAGCTCCCATTGGACGATCGGGACAGGGGTGCATGGCTACACCTTC. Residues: CASSSHWTIGTGVHGYTF. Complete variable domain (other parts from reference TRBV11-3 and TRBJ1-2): EAGVVQSPRYKIIEKKQPVAFWCNPISGHNTLYWYLQNLGQGPELLIRYENEEAVDDSQLPKDRFSAERLKGVDSTLKIQPAELGDSAVYLCASSSHWTIGTGVHGYTFGSGTRLTVV.

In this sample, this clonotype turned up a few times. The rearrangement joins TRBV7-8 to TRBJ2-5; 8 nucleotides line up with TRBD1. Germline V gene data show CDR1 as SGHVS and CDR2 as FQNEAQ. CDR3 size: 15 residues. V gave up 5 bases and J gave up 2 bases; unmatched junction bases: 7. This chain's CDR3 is CASSHFTGGQETQYF. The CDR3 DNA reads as TGTGCCAGCAGCCATTTTACAGGGGGACAAGAGACCCAGTACTTC.

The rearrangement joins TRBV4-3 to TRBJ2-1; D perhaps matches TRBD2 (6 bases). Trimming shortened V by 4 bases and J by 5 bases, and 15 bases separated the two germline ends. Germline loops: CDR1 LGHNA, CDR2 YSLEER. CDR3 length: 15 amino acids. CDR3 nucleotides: TGCGCCAGCAGCCGAACGGACTACCCAAACAATGAGCAGTTCTTC. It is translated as CASSRTDYPNNEQFF.

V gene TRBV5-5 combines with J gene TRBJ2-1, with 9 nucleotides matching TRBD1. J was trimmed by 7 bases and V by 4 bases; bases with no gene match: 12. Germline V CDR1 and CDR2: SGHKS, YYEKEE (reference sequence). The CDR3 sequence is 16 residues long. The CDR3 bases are TGTGCCAGCAGCCCCATTGGGACAGGGTCCGGGAATGAGCAGTTCTTC. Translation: CASSPIGTGSGNEQFF.

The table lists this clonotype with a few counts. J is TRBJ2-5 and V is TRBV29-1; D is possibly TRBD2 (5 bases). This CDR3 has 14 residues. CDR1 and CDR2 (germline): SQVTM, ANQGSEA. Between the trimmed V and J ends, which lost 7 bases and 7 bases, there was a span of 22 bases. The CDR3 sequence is CSATLWTGSGTQYF. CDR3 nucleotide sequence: TGCAGCGCAACCCTTTGGACTGGCTCGGGGACCCAGTACTTC.

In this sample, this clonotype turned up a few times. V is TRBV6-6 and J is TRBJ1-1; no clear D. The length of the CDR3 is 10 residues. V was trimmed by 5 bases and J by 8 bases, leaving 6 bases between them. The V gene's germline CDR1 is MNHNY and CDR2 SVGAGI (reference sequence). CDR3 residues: CASSDLEAFF. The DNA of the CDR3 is TGTGCCAGCAGTGATTTGGAAGCTTTCTTT.

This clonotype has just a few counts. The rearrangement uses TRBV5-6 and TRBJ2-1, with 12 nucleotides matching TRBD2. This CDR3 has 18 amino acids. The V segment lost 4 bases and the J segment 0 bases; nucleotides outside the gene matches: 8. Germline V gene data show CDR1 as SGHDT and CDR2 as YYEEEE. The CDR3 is CASSQPGLAGLSYNEQFF. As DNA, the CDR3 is TGTGCCAGCAGCCAACCGGGACTAGCGGGTCTCTCCTACAATGAGCAGTTCTTC.

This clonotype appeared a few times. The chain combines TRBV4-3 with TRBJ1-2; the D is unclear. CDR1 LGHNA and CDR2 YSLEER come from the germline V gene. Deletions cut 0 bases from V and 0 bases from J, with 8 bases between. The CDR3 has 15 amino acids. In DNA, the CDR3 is TGCGCCAGCAGCCAAGATGTAGGGCCTAACTATGGCTACACCTTC. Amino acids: CASSQDVGPNYGYTF.

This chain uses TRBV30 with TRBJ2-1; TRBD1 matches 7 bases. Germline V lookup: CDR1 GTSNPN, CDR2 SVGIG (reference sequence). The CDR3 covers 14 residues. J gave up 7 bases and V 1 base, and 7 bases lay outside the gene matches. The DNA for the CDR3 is TGTGCCTGGAGTGGGGGACAGTTTCTGAATGAGCAGTTCTTC. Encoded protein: CAWSGGQFLNEQFF. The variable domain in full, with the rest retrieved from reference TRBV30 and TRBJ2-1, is SQTIHQWPATLVQPVGSPLSLECTVEGTSNPNLYWYRQAAGRGLQLLFYSVGIGQISSEVPQNLSASRPQDRQFILSSKKLLLSDSGFYLCAWSGGQFLNEQFFGPGTRLTVL.

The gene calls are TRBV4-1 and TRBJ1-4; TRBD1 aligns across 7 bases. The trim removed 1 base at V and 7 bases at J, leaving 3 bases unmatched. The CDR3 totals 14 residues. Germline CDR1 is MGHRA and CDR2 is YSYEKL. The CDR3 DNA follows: TGCGCCAGCAGCCAAGGACAGGGTGGTGAAAAACTGTTTTTT. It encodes CASSQGQGGEKLFF.

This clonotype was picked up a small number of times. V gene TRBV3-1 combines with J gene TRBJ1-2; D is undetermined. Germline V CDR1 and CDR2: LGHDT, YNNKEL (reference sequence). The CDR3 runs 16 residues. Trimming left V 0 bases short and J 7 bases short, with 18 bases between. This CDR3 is CASSQDRRLSPAGYTF. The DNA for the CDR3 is TGTGCCAGCAGCCAAGATCGGCGACTGTCCCCTGCTGGCTACACCTTC. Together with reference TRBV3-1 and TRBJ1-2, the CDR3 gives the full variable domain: DTAVSQTPKYLVTQMGNDKSIKCEQNLGHDTMYWYKQDSKKFLKIMFSYNNKELIINETVPNRFSPKSPDKAHLNLHINSLELGDSAVYFCASSQDRRLSPAGYTFGSGTRLTVV.

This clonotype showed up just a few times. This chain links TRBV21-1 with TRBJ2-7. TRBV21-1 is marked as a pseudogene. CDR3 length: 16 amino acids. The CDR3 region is CASSKGRRRRLYEQYF. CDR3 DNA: TGTGCCAGCAGCAAAGGGCGTCGAAGGAGGCTGTACGAGCAGTACTTC.

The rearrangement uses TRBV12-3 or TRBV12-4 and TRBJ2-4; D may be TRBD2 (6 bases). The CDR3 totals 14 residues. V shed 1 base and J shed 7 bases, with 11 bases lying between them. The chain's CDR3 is CASSLGGGFNIQYF. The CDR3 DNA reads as TGTGCCAGCAGTTTAGGGGGAGGATTCAACATTCAGTACTTC.

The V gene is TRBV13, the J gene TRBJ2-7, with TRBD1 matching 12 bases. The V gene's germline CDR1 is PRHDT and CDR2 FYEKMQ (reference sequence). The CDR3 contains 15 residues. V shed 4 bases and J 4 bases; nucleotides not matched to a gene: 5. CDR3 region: CASSSTGQGAYEQYF. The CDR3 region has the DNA TGTGCCAGCAGCTCGACGGGACAGGGGGCTTACGAGCAGTACTTC.

As DNA, the CDR3 is TGTGCCAGCAGCCCTGGGGGCTGGGAGCAGTACTTC. Protein sequence: CASSPGGWEQYF. The gene calls are TRBV7-9 and TRBJ2-7; D might be TRBD1 (6 bases). V lost 5 bases and J 7 bases, leaving 12 bases between the germline ends. The CDR3 spans 12 residues. Germline V gene sequence: CDR1 SEHNR, CDR2 FQNEAQ (reference sequence). Drawing the rest from reference TRBV7-9 and TRBJ2-7, the complete variable domain is DTGVSQNPRHKITKRGQNVTFRCDPISEHNRLYWYRQTLGQGPEFLTYFQNEAQLEKSRLLSDRFSAERPKGSFSTLEIQRTEQGDSAMYLCASSPGGWEQYFGPGTRLTVT.

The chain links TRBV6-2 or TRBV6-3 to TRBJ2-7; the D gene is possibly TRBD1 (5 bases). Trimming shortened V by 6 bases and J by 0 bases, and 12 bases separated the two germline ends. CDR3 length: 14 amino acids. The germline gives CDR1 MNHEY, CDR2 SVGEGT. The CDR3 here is CASSHDSPSYEQYF. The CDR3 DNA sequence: TGTGCCAGCAGCCACGACAGTCCCTCCTACGAGCAGTACTTC.

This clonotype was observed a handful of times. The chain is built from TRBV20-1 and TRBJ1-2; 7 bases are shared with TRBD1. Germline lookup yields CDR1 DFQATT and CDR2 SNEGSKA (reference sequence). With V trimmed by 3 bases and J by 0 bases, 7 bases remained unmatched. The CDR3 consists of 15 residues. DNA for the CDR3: TGCAGTGCTAGCCCTGGGGGGACAGCTAACTATGGCTACACCTTC. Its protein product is CSASPGGTANYGYTF.

The CDR3, as DNA: TGTGCCAGCAGGCAGACTAGCGGGAGGGTAGTCGAGCAGTACTTC. It encodes CASRQTSGRVVEQYF. The V gene is TRBV12-3 or TRBV12-4, the J gene TRBJ2-7; 14 bases fit TRBD2. The CDR3 contains 15 residues. J lost 6 bases, V lost 6 bases, and 7 bases had no gene match.

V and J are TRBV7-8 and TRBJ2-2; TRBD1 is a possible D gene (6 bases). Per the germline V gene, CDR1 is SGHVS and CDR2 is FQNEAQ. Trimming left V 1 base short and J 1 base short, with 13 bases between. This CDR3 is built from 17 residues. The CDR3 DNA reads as TGTGCCAGCAGCTTAGTAGGGGGAGCATTGAACACCGGGGAGCTGTTTTTT. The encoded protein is CASSLVGGALNTGELFF.

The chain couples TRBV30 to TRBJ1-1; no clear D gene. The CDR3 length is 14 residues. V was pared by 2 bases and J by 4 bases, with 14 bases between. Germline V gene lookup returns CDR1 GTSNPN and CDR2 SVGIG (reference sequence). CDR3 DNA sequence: TGTGCCTGGAGTTTAACCCACGCGATCACTGAAGCTTTCTTT. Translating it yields CAWSLTHAITEAFF.

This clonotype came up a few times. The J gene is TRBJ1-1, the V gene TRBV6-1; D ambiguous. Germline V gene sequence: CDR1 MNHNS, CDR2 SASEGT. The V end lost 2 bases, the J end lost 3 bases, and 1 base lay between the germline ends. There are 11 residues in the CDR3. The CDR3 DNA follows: TGTGCCAGCAGTGAATACACTGAAGCTTTCTTT. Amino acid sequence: CASSEYTEAFF.

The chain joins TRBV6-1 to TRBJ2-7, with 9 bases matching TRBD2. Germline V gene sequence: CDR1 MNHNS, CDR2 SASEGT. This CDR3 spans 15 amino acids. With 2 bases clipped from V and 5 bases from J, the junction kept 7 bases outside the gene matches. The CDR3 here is CASSESASGAHEQYF. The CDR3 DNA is TGTGCCAGCAGTGAATCGGCTAGCGGGGCCCACGAGCAGTACTTC.

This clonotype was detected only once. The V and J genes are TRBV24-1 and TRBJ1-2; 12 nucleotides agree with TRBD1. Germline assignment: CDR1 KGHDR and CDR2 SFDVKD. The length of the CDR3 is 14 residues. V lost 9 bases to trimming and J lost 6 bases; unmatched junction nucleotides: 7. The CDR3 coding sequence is TGTGCCACCCAATTGGGACAGGGGGCGCATGGCTACACCTTC. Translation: CATQLGQGAHGYTF.